This TCR beta chain was captured in a study of blood T cells in healthy people across ages (dated by TCRdb to 2015 to 2017). In the study overall: In model experiments, template switching captured roughly one uniquely barcoded TCR beta cDNA molecule for every two T cells. To track age-related changes in TCR beta repertoire diversity, the study relied on deep sequencing normalized with unique cDNA molecular identifiers. The donors were divided into four age groups: young (average roughly 17 years), middle-aged (roughly 42), aged (about 60) and long-lived (roughly 82). To avoid experimental bias, donors of different ages were randomly spread across the sequencing lanes. The study analyzed two additional independent replicas of 1 million unique cDNA reads from the same blood draw for two donors, one aged 18 to 29 and one aged 80 or older. Summary of the overall study and its limitations: The long-lived group showed more naive CD4+ T cells, fewer expanded clones and increased TCR diversity than the aged group, suggesting age selection. Estimates of total diversity from one million sequenced T cells were regarded as lower bounds and underestimates. Observed TCR beta diversity per million T cells fell roughly linearly with age, and a significant reduction was already apparent by age around 40. Conclusive comparison of naive and antigen-experienced compartments was prevented by the profiling of bulk unsorted PBMCs. There was a strong correlation between observed TCR beta diversity and the percentage of naive T cells measured by flow cytometry. Because the CMV infection status of the donors was unknown, age-related changes in expanded clonotypes may potentially have been confounded.

Systemically healthy Caucasian individuals from Russia, 39 in total and aged 6 to 90 years, were included as donors. Each donor gave 8 to 10 milliliters of peripheral blood, collected into EDTA-treated Vacutainer tubes. PBMCs were isolated by Ficoll-Paque density-gradient centrifugation, with at least 6 million obtained per sample. Trizol reagent was used to extract total RNA from PBMCs, with at least 5 micrograms per sample. The percentages of naive CD45RAhigh/CD27high T cells were determined by flow cytometry on a PBMC aliquot from every donor. The library was prepared using 5' RACE. Sequencing relied on an Illumina HiSeq 2500. A second PCR of about 7 to 12 cycles was run with a J-beta primer mix and a sample-barcoded 5' primer. A unique molecular identifier was introduced onto each TCR beta cDNA molecule by a template-switch 5' adaptor carrying 12 random nucleotides. At least 2.5 million CDR3-containing paired-end reads were obtained from each sample. The Mint cDNA synthesis kit, primed by a TRBC-specific oligonucleotide, was used to synthesize first-strand cDNA from all RNA. Following uracil-DNA glycosylase treatment, all cDNA underwent a first 18-cycle PCR with the universal primers M1SS and BC2_uni_R. The study's own analysis went as follows. Each sample was normalized by randomly selecting 1 million high-quality reads, each carrying a distinct molecular identifier. Reads with shared molecular identifiers were discarded instead of being binned into consensus sequences. CDR3 identification, clonotype clustering and error correction used MiTCR with a Q25 quality threshold and the strictest error-elimination algorithm. A nonparametric unseen species model with Euler transformation was used to estimate a lower bound on total TCR beta diversity. TCRdb itself trimmed the public reads at Q25 with fastp, ran MiXCR and retained productive beta chains. When rows share a CDR3 protein, they turn into one entry using the most common DNA and genes. The V and J calls and clone size are TCRdb's, not the authors'. The sample includes fewer than 2,000,000 distinct CDR3 sequences, with roughly 32% observed a single time. Around 11% of the sample is held by the ten biggest clonotypes.

Between the V and J ends, shortened by 5 bases and 3 bases respectively, the junction contains 11 bases. CDR1 DFQATT and CDR2 SNEGSKA are derived from the germline V gene (reference sequence). Measured from the cysteine to the phenylalanine, the CDR3 is 13 residues long. Only the CDR3 part of the read is kept: 39 bases, read in frame from the first base. Of note for this clonotype: No antigen is known for it. It has no much larger one-base neighbor in the sample; base qualities were not kept.

The sequence was obtained from a woman between 25 and 40 years old in good health. The sample comprised blood. The sequence links TRBV20-1 to TRBJ1-5; the D gene remains uncertain. The encoded CDR3 is CSAPLGPNQPQHF. The bases are TGCAGTGCTCCCCTAGGCCCCAATCAGCCCCAGCATTTT.